This TCR beta chain was identified during a study of beta chain features in type 1 diabetes listed by TCRdb under 2018. A note on the overall study: Mean age, gender distribution, total cell number and subset yield did not differ between patients and healthy donors. A total of some 100,000,000 sorted cells were examined across all samples, and a strong correlation was observed between cell number per subset and RNA yield. The study compared TCRB repertoires of sorted circulating CD4+ T cell subsets between recently diagnosed type 1 diabetes patients and matched healthy donors. Whereas all 28 donors provided naive and central memory subsets, regulatory and stem cell-like memory subsets were isolated from just 8 patients and about eight healthy donors.

From each donor, a single peripheral blood sample of around 120 mL on average was drawn into heparinised tubes. A BD FACSAria II was used to sort naive, central memory, regulatory and stem cell-like memory CD4+ T cells with a panel that included CD45RO, CCR7, CD25, CD127, CD95 and CD27. Every sorted population had a purity above 95%. PBMCs were separated immediately by Lymphoprep density gradient centrifugation and were stained directly, without being cultured. Samples were stained and sorted in pairs, with one healthy donor and one patient per experiment, so that batch effects were minimized. The High Capacity cDNA Reverse Transcription Kit was used to reverse transcribe all of the isolated RNA, meaning that expressed TCRB transcripts were what got sequenced. Naive, central memory and regulatory T cell samples underwent deep immunoSEQ sequencing, averaging about 3.57 million total reads per sample. Sorted cells were lysed in RLT buffer, and RNA was extracted using DNase-treated RNeasy Micro or Mini kits according to cell number. To prevent cross-contamination, every cell subset was processed on its own, while patient and healthy donor samples were processed together. TCRB sequences were amplified from cDNA with the immunoSEQ multiplex PCR, producing 87-bp fragments spanning the CDR3 region. The amplicons were sequenced using the Illumina HiSeq platform. The study's processing was this. PCR bias was corrected computationally using synthetic template baselines, and reads within Hamming distance 2 were collapsed, with unmergeable singletons discarded. Reads were aligned against IMGT so that V, D and J genes, CDR3 length and insertions or deletions at six rearrangement sites could be assigned. Within each subset, clonotype counts were normalized to sorted cell number, and only after that were true diversity and Gini coefficients computed with the tcR R package. The overlap coefficient, calculated on TCRB nucleotide sequences, was used to measure repertoire sharing. In its TCRdb copy, this immuneACCESS table keeps in-frame sequences only and misses some clones. Where compared with another copy, unresolved V genes explain less than half of these, and the others have no known cause. V and J calls and clone size are those listed in that table; D and trimming were worked out from the DNA. This sample has under 300,000 clones in its table, and 7% to 9% of those were observed once. The ten top clones hold approximately 1% of the sample.

Study-wide findings and limitations: Sequencing cDNA rather than genomic DNA could over-represent highly expressing activated cells, although activation and CD3 levels did not differ between groups. Because small numbers of individuals were included in the HLA sub-analyses, any influence of HLA type on TCRB rearrangement was left unresolved. Type 1 diabetes patients showed a moderate but significant shortening of TCRB CDR3 length in all four CD4+ subsets. At VDJ recombination sites, type 1 diabetes patients had fewer insertions and more deleted nucleotides, which implies abnormalities in thymic rearrangement. PCR might favor shorter templates, but patient and control samples were amplified and corrected together, so any skew would affect both groups equally. Naive, central memory and regulatory TCRB repertoires appeared more similar among patients than among healthy donors.

For this clone: The antigen it binds to is not known. No base qualities exist here, and no much larger clone lies one base off it.

This TCR came from a woman between 18 and 30 years old in good health. The sequenced material came from central memory CD4+ T cells from blood.

The DNA sequence follows: TGTGCCAGCAGCCAGGGACAGGGGGCGAAGGGGCAGTACGTC. Its amino acids are CASSQGQGAKGQYV. The V and J genes are TRBV28 and TRBJ2-7; 12 central bases correspond to TRBD1. The germline V gene encodes CDR1 MDHEN and CDR2 SYDVKM. The CDR3 runs 14 residues from the cysteine to the valine. Left in the record is the CDR3 DNA by itself, 42 bases read in frame from the first base. The germline V end is reduced by 6 bases and the J end by 9 bases; junction bases left unmatched: 9.